The rows below give T cell receptor beta chains drawn from one sample of a study of PD-1 blockade in classical Hodgkin lymphoma. The assay was immunoSEQ multiplex PCR, and TCRdb's table has in-frame clones only and misses some. Here the sample spans about 35,000 clones, 75% to 95% being singletons. Sequencing was performed on CD4+ T cells from blood, taken at baseline. The receptors were sampled from a human donor with classical Hodgkin lymphoma. CDR3s include the opening cysteine and the closing phenylalanine or tryptophan. D genes are given only for firm matches. Clone size is not always given. Where it is, it says once, few, many or a class for expanded clones.

D gene,J gene,V gene,clone size,CDR3 DNA,CDR3 protein
TRBD1,TRBJ2-6,TRBV30,NA,TGTGCCTGGACTCCCATGGGACAGAGACTTCGCGGGGCCAACGTCCTGACTTTC,CAWTPMGQRLRGANVLTF
NA,TRBJ2-1,TRBV29-1,few,TGCAGCGTTGAAGCAAGGTGGGATGAGCAGTTCTTC,CSVEARWDEQFF
NA,TRBJ1-1,TRBV5-6,NA,TGTGCCAGCAGCTTGGGTGGGGGCACTGAAGCTTTCTTT,CASSLGGGTEAFF
TRBD2,TRBJ2-1,TRBV25-1,NA,TGTGCCAGCGGTCGGATTTTGGGGCTAGCGGGAGTGGATGAGCAGTTCTTC,CASGRILGLAGVDEQFF
NA,TRBJ2-1,TRBV5-1,NA,TGCGCCAGCAGCTCAACCATTCAAAATGAGCAGTTCTTC,CASSSTIQNEQFF
NA,TRBJ2-7,TRBV7-9,NA,TGTGCCAGCAGGCCGTGGGACGGGGCCTACGAGCAGTACTTC,CASRPWDGAYEQYF
NA,TRBJ2-7,TRBV18,once,TGTGCCAGCTCACACGAACCCTACGAGCAGTACTTC,CASSHEPYEQYF
NA,TRBJ1-2,TRBV6-5,NA,TGTGCCAGCAGTTACTCGAGGGGGGGGAACTATGGCTACACCTTC,CASSYSRGGNYGYTF
NA,TRBJ1-2,TRBV28,NA,TGTGCCAGCAGTTTAAGAGGGATCTATGGCTACACCTTC,CASSLRGIYGYTF
NA,TRBJ1-5,TRBV2,NA,TGTGCCAGCAGCCGGGAGATGAATCAGCCCCAGCATTTT,CASSREMNQPQHF
TRBD1,TRBJ2-5,TRBV11-3,NA,TGTGCCAGCAGTTTAGGTACAGGGGTAGAAGAGACCCAGTACTTC,CASSLGTGVEETQYF
TRBD1,TRBJ1-1,TRBV27,NA,TGTGCCAGCAGTCAACAGGGGGCCTGGAACACTGAAGCTTTCTTT,CASSQQGAWNTEAFF
TRBD2,TRBJ2-1,TRBV5-1,NA,TGCGCCAGCAGCACCCTGGGACTAGCGGGTCCCCTTGAGCAGTTCTTC,CASSTLGLAGPLEQFF
NA,TRBJ1-4,TRBV29-1,NA,TGCAGCGTGACCTTACAGGGAGCTAATGAAAAACTGTTTTTT,CSVTLQGANEKLFF
NA,TRBJ2-1,TRBV5-1,NA,TGCGCCAGCTCGGGAACCCGGGATGAGCAGTTCTTC,CASSGTRDEQFF
TRBD1,TRBJ1-6,TRBV7-9,NA,TGTGCCAGCAGCCCCGGACAGGGGAGAAATTCACCCCTCCACTTT,CASSPGQGRNSPLHF
NA,TRBJ1-5,TRBV6-1,NA,TGTGCCAGCAGTGATCGGTGGGGAGATCAGCCCCAGCATTTT,CASSDRWGDQPQHF
TRBD2,TRBJ2-1,TRBV5-1,NA,TGCGCCACTACGACTCGCGGGGGGGGCCCCAATGAGCAGTTCTTC,CATTTRGGGPNEQFF
NA,TRBJ2-5,TRBV27,NA,TGTGCCAGCAGTGCTGGCGGGGGCCCTTTGTGGACCCAGTACTTC,CASSAGGGPLWTQYF
NA,TRBJ1-4,TRBV5-1,once,TGCGCCAGCAGCTTCGAGATGAATGAAAAACTGTTTTTT,CASSFEMNEKLFF
NA,TRBJ2-3,TRBV6-4,NA,TGTGCCAGCAGCCCACTTGGACTCGCAGATACGCAGTATTTT,CASSPLGLADTQYF
NA,TRBJ2-3,TRBV14,NA,TGTGCCAGCAGCCAAGATCTTGGCCTCACAGATACGCAGTATTTT,CASSQDLGLTDTQYF
NA,TRBJ1-2,TRBV19,once,TGTGCCAGTAGTCACAGGGAAATTATCTATGGCTACACCTTC,CASSHREIIYGYTF
NA,TRBJ2-2,TRBV7-2,NA,TGTGCCAGCAGCTCACTCCTCCCCGGGGAGCTGTTTTTT,CASSSLLPGELFF
NA,TRBJ2-1,TRBV30,NA,TGTGCCTGGTTCCCCCAGCGCACGTACTACAATGAGCAGTTCTTC,CAWFPQRTYYNEQFF
NA,TRBJ1-6,TRBV30,NA,TGTGCCTGGAGTTTAAAGCCAGAGAACTCACCCCTCCACTTT,CAWSLKPENSPLHF
NA,TRBJ1-1,TRBV29-1,NA,TGCAGCGCACCCCAGGCAGCCAGAGCTGAAGCTTTCTTT,CSAPQAARAEAFF
NA,TRBJ2-3,TRBV6-1,NA,TGTGCCAGCAGTGGGCAAGTGGGCACAGATACGCAGTATTTT,CASSGQVGTDTQYF
NA,TRBJ1-5,TRBV2,few,TGTGCCAGCAGGAGTAGGACGGACTATCAGCCCCAGCATTTT,CASRSRTDYQPQHF
NA,TRBJ2-2,TRBV28,NA,TGTGCCAGCAGCCCGCTCCACCGGCCGGGGACCAGGGAGCTGTTTTTT,CASSPLHRPGTRELFF
TRBD1,TRBJ2-7,TRBV5-6,NA,TGTGCCAGCAGCTCCCGGGACAGGGGCTACGAGCAGTACTTC,CASSSRDRGYEQYF
TRBD2,TRBJ2-7,TRBV2,NA,TGTGCCAGCAGTGGTCCACTAGCGGGAGTAACCGAGCAGTACTTC,CASSGPLAGVTEQYF
TRBD2,TRBJ2-1,TRBV7-9,NA,TGTGCCAGCAGTTTTAGACTAGCGGGAGGGGACAATGAGCAGTTCTTC,CASSFRLAGGDNEQFF
NA,TRBJ1-1,TRBV5-1,NA,TGCGCCAGCAGCTTGGAAACGACGTCGGTGAACACTGAAGCTTTCTTT,CASSLETTSVNTEAFF
TRBD1,TRBJ2-7,TRBV9,NA,TGTGCCAGCAGCCCCCTGGACAGGGGGTTCTACGAGCAGTACTTC,CASSPLDRGFYEQYF
TRBD2,TRBJ2-3,TRBV7-6,NA,TGTGCCAGCAGCTCGTTTAGCGGGAGGCTGGGTTTT,CASSSFSGRLGF
TRBD2,TRBJ2-1,TRBV11-2,NA,TGTGCCAGCAGCTTAGATAGTCGGGCTAGCGGGAGATTCTACAATGAGCAGTTCTTC,CASSLDSRASGRFYNEQFF
TRBD1,TRBJ1-1,TRBV27,few,TGTGCCAGCAGTTTGGGACAGTTCTTCATGAACACTGAAGCTTTCTTT,CASSLGQFFMNTEAFF
NA,TRBJ2-2,TRBV6-4,NA,TGTGCCAGCACCCCGGGGGCAACCACCGGGGAGCTGTTTTTT,CASTPGATTGELFF
NA,TRBJ1-1,TRBV29-1,NA,TGCAGCTCACTACTTACGGGGAACACTGAAGCTTTCTTT,CSSLLTGNTEAFF
NA,TRBJ1-1,TRBV5-1,NA,TGCGCCAGCAGCTTTGGTCAGAACACTGAAGCTTTCTTT,CASSFGQNTEAFF
NA,TRBJ1-2,TRBV20-1,NA,TGCAGTGCAGGAGACTATGGCTACACCTTC,CSAGDYGYTF
NA,TRBJ2-7,TRBV2,NA,TGTGCCAGCACCGTCGCCCGCGAGCAGTACTTC,CASTVAREQYF
TRBD1,TRBJ2-5,TRBV19,NA,TGTGCCAGTAGCCCCCGCAGGGGGCGCAGTGGGGAGACCCAGTACTTC,CASSPRRGRSGETQYF
TRBD1,TRBJ2-7,TRBV11-2,NA,TGTGCCAGCAGCGGCGGGACAGGGGAGTTCCACGAGCAGTACTTC,CASSGGTGEFHEQYF
TRBD1,TRBJ2-7,TRBV19,NA,TGTGCCAGTGGGGGACAGGTTGGGTACGAGCAGTACTTC,CASGGQVGYEQYF
TRBD1,TRBJ2-5,TRBV25-1,NA,TGTGCCAGCAGTGGGAAGACAGGGTGGTCAGAGACCCAGTACTTC,CASSGKTGWSETQYF
NA,TRBJ2-2,TRBV11-2,few,TGTGCCAGCAGCTTCAGAACCGGGGAGCTGTTTTTT,CASSFRTGELFF
TRBD1,TRBJ1-1,TRBV10-2,NA,TGCGCCAGCAGTCGGACAGGGTGGGACACTGAAGCTTTCTTT,CASSRTGWDTEAFF
NA,TRBJ2-7,TRBV18,NA,TGTGCCAGCTCACCTATCCAGGGGGGGGAGCAGTACTTC,CASSPIQGGEQYF
NA,TRBJ2-7,TRBV7-2,NA,TGTGCCAGCAGCCCGCCGGGACAAAGCTACGAGCAGTACTTC,CASSPPGQSYEQYF
TRBD2,TRBJ2-7,TRBV6-5,few,TGTGCGAGTGGCGGCGTGGACGGGGGGTCCTACGAGCAGTACTTC,CASGGVDGGSYEQYF
NA,TRBJ1-1,TRBV30,NA,TGTGCCTGGAGTTTAGCGCCTGAAGCTTTCTTT,CAWSLAPEAFF
NA,TRBJ1-1,TRBV5-8,NA,TGTGCCAGCAGCTTAACCAGGGGGAACACTGAAGCTTTCTTT,CASSLTRGNTEAFF
NA,TRBJ2-7,TRBV9,NA,TGTGCCAGCGGTAGCACGTCCTACGAGCAGTACTTC,CASGSTSYEQYF
NA,TRBJ2-7,TRBV28,NA,TGTGCCAGCATTAGGGGCGGGACCAGCTCCTACGAGCAGTACTTC,CASIRGGTSSYEQYF
NA,TRBJ1-4,TRBV28,NA,TGTGCCAGCAGTTTACAGCTTGCAACTAATGAAAAACTGTTTTTT,CASSLQLATNEKLFF
NA,TRBJ2-7,TRBV11-1,NA,TGTGCCAGCAGCCTATCTCCCCTAGGGCTGGGTGGCGAGCAGTACTTC,CASSLSPLGLGGEQYF
TRBD1,TRBJ1-5,TRBV2,once,TGTGCCAGCAGTGACAGGACAGGGATTCAGCCCCAGCATTTT,CASSDRTGIQPQHF
NA,TRBJ2-7,TRBV29-1,once,TGCAGCGTTGAGGTCTGGGGTTACGAGCAGTACTTC,CSVEVWGYEQYF